The 32 T cell receptor beta chains reported below all come from one sample, sequenced in a study of blood T cell repertoires in COVID-19. Produced via immunoSEQ multiplex PCR; TCRdb's table is partial and in-frame only. The repertoire holds approximately 33,000 clones, with roughly 88% as singletons. The sequencing sample was made of peripheral blood. The source of these receptors is a man between 60 and 70 years old with COVID-19, enrolled during active disease.

The V call is TRBV28, the J call TRBJ1-5; a possible D gene is TRBD1 (6 bases). Trimming removed 10 bases at V and 0 bases at J, with 13 bases between. This CDR3 spans 14 amino acids. Germline values: CDR1 MDHEN, CDR2 SYDVKM. The CDR3 DNA sequence: TGTGCCACCGACAGGACCTATAGCAATCAGCCCCAGCATTTT. Translated, it gives CATDRTYSNQPQHF.

This clone was observed a few times. The J gene is TRBJ1-5, the V gene TRBV27; D not certain. Trimming removed 0 bases from V and 3 bases from J, with 3 bases in between. This CDR3 is built from 13 residues. Germline CDR1 MNHEY, CDR2 SMNVEV (reference sequence). Here the CDR3 reads CASSLSLNQPQHF. The CDR3 nucleotides read TGTGCCAGCAGTTTATCCCTCAATCAGCCCCAGCATTTT.

The chain employs TRBV18 and TRBJ1-2; D is possibly TRBD1 (6 bases). There are 16 residues in the CDR3. CDR1 KGHSH and CDR2 LQKENI come from the germline V gene. The ends were cut back, 6 bases at V and 4 bases at J, with 21 bases in the middle. CDR3 loop: CASSLSPPGTTYGYTF. The CDR3, as DNA: TGTGCCAGCTCGCTCTCGCCTCCCGGGACAACCTATGGCTACACCTTC.

The chain combines TRBV2 with TRBJ2-7; weak D call: TRBD2 (5 bases). With 2 bases removed from V and 3 bases from J, the gap between germline ends came to 14 bases. This CDR3 region has 15 residues. CDR1 is SNHLY and CDR2 is FYNNEI in the germline V gene. CDR3 nucleotide sequence: TGTGCCAGCAGTGAATCCCGAGGACTGGGCTACGAGCAGTACTTC. Protein sequence: CASSESRGLGYEQYF.

The V gene is TRBV10-2, the J gene TRBJ2-7, with 10 nucleotides matching TRBD1. The CDR3 spans 15 residues. J gave up 2 bases and V 11 bases, and 12 bases lay outside the gene matches. The germline V gene has CDR1 WSHSY and CDR2 SAAADI. The CDR3 spells CAPDSGTGDAYEQYF. The CDR3 DNA is TGCGCCCCAGATTCCGGGACAGGGGACGCCTACGAGCAGTACTTC.

V usage is TRBV12-3 or TRBV12-4 and J usage is TRBJ2-5, with no clear D. Trimming pared 3 bases from V and 4 bases from J, leaving 9 bases between. This CDR3 spans 13 amino acids. The DNA of the CDR3 is TGTGCCAGCAGTTTCGTAGCTGGAGAGACCCAGTACTTC. Translating gives CASSFVAGETQYF.

This clone was counted only a few times. The chain recombines TRBV4-1 with TRBJ1-5; D unclear. The CDR3 runs to 14 residues. V was pared by 0 bases and J by 9 bases, with 12 bases between. CDR1 is MGHRA, CDR2 YSYEKL, per germline. The CDR3 DNA follows: TGCGCCAGCAGCCAAGATCAGGAGGGCCGGCCCCAGCATTTT. Its translation is CASSQDQEGRPQHF.

The chain employs TRBV9 and TRBJ2-1; 7 nucleotides align to TRBD2. CDR1 and CDR2 from the germline V gene are SGDLS and YYNGEE. The CDR3 consists of 16 residues. The ends lost 0 bases at V and 0 bases at J; junction bases unmatched: 3. Here the CDR3 DNA reads TGTGCCAGCAGCGTAGCTACGGGGGGCTCCTACAATGAGCAGTTCTTC. Residues: CASSVATGGSYNEQFF.

This clone is a singleton in its sample. The V and J genes are TRBV7-9 and TRBJ2-7; 8 nucleotides match TRBD2. The CDR3 totals 15 residues. CDR1 and CDR2 (germline): SEHNR, FQNEAQ (reference sequence). With V trimmed by 1 base and J by 5 bases, 7 bases remained unmatched. Here the CDR3 reads CASSLGRTSSHEQYF. In nucleotides, the CDR3 is TGTGCCAGCAGCTTAGGGAGGACTAGCAGCCACGAGCAGTACTTC.

This rearrangement joins TRBV19 to TRBJ1-5; no clear D gene. This CDR3 spans 15 amino acids. V dropped 6 bases and J dropped 0 bases, with 12 bases sitting between them. Germline CDR1 reads LNHDA; CDR2 reads SQIVND (reference sequence). CDR3 bases: TGTGCCAGTAGCCAAGTAGCCGATAGCAATCAGCCCCAGCATTTT. This gives the protein CASSQVADSNQPQHF.

This chain links TRBV28 with TRBJ2-7; D remains unclear. The length of the CDR3 is 12 residues. Germline-derived CDR1 and CDR2 are MDHEN and SYDVKM. The germline V and J ends were trimmed by 6 bases and 4 bases, with 10 bases remaining between them. The CDR3 sequence: CASSLVEYEQYF. The CDR3 coding sequence is TGTGCCAGCAGCTTGGTTGAGTACGAGCAGTACTTC.

The genes are TRBV29-1 and TRBJ2-1, with D possibly TRBD2 on 5 matching bases. V lost 1 base and J lost 8, with 12 bases in between. Per germline, CDR1 SQVTM and CDR2 ANQGSEA. The length of the CDR3 is 13 residues. CDR3 nucleotides: TGCAGCGTTGAAGGGGTAGCGTTCGATGAGCAGTTCTTC. It encodes CSVEGVAFDEQFF.

This chain links TRBV5-8 with TRBJ2-5, with a weak D call TRBD2 (5 bases). From germline, CDR1 is SGHTS and CDR2 YDEGEE. The CDR3 runs 14 residues. Trimming shortened V by 2 bases and J by 5 bases, and 13 bases separated the two germline ends. The CDR3 reads CASSLGSLAETQYF. DNA for the CDR3: TGTGCCAGCAGCTTAGGGAGTCTGGCGGAGACCCAGTACTTC. The whole variable domain, filled in from reference TRBV5-8 and TRBJ2-5, reads EAGVTQSPTHLIKTRGQQATLRCSPISGHTSVYWYQQALGLGLQFLLWYDEGEERNRGNFPPRFSGRQFPNYSSELNVNALELEDSALYLCASSLGSLAETQYFGPGTRLLVL.

The chain carries TRBV14 and TRBJ2-1; TRBD2 matches 12 bases. The germline V gene encodes CDR1 SGHDN and CDR2 FVKESK. V dropped 4 bases and J dropped 4; count of bases not matched to a gene: 5. There are 16 residues in the CDR3. CDR3 region: CASSRPGLAGYNEQFF. CDR3 nucleotides: TGTGCCAGCAGCCGCCCGGGACTAGCGGGTTACAATGAGCAGTTCTTC.

The V and J genes are TRBV29-1 and TRBJ1-4; perhaps TRBD1 as D (6 bases). The CDR3 has 15 residues. V was pared by 3 bases and J by 5 bases, with 16 bases between. The germline gives CDR1 SQVTM, CDR2 ANQGSEA. Here the CDR3 reads CSVELGGAINEKLFF. CDR3 in DNA: TGCAGCGTTGAGCTCGGGGGGGCCATAAATGAAAAACTGTTTTTT.

J is TRBJ2-7 and V is TRBV5-6; TRBD1 agrees at 8 bases. This CDR3 region has 14 residues. Germline CDR1 and CDR2: SGHDT and YYEEEE. Trimming removed 0 bases from V and 5 bases from J; junction bases left unmatched: 4. The CDR3 DNA follows: TGTGCCAGCAGCTTGGTGGACAGGGTGGACGAGCAGTACTTC. Translation gives CASSLVDRVDEQYF.

This sequence joins TRBV19 and TRBJ1-5, with 9 bases fitting TRBD1. Trimming cost V 6 bases and J 4 bases; bases outside gene matches: 4. The CDR3 is 14 amino acids. From germline, CDR1 is LNHDA and CDR2 SQIVND (reference sequence). CDR3 DNA: TGTGCCAGTAGACAGGGGGCAGGAAATCAGCCCCAGCATTTT. Protein: CASRQGAGNQPQHF. Variable domain in full (rest from reference TRBV19 and TRBJ1-5): DGGITQSPKYLFRKEGQNVTLSCEQNLNHDAMYWYRQDPGQGLRLIYYSQIVNDFQKGDIAEGYSVSREKKESFPLTVTSAQKNPTAFYLCASRQGAGNQPQHFGDGTRLSIL.

The CDR3 protein is CASSQGARMGYTF. The DNA for the CDR3 is TGTGCCAGCAGCCAGGGGGCCAGGATGGGCTACACCTTC. The chain uses TRBV3-1 (or the pseudogene TRBV3-2) and TRBJ1-2; D perhaps matches TRBD1 (6 bases). The CDR3 runs 13 residues. The V gene lost 3 bases and the J gene lost 8 bases, with 13 bases spanning the gap. The germline CDR1 and CDR2 sequences are LGHDT and YNNKEL (reference sequence).

The rearrangement uses TRBV28 and TRBJ2-7; 9 bases are a match to TRBD1. The length of the CDR3 is 17 residues. The V segment lost 5 bases and the J segment 4 bases; nucleotides outside the gene matches: 15. Germline V gives CDR1 MDHEN, CDR2 SYDVKM. The CDR3 here is CASSGSGQGGGTYEQYF. For the CDR3, the DNA is TGTGCCAGCAGTGGGTCGGGACAGGGAGGTGGTACTTACGAGCAGTACTTC. The full variable domain, its missing parts supplied by reference TRBV28 and TRBJ2-7, is DVKVTQSSRYLVKRTGEKVFLECVQDMDHENMFWYRQDPGLGLRLIYFSYDVKMKEKGDIPEGYSVSREKKERFSLILESASTNQTSMYLCASSGSGQGGGTYEQYFGPGTRLTVT.

The chain carries TRBV12-3 or TRBV12-4 and TRBJ2-7; TRBD1 is a possible D gene (6 bases). The CDR3 sequence is 13 residues long. V gave up 6 bases and J gave up 6 bases, with 15 bases separating them. The CDR3 coding sequence is TGTGCCAGCAGATCTGACGCACAGGGCGAGCAGTACTTC. This encodes CASRSDAQGEQYF.

In nucleotides, the CDR3 is TGTGCCACCCACCACAGGGGGCAGGGTAATGGCTACACCTTC. It encodes CATHHRGQGNGYTF. The chain combines TRBV28 with TRBJ1-2; 9 nucleotides match TRBD1. The germline V gene encodes CDR1 MDHEN and CDR2 SYDVKM. CDR3 length equals 14 residues. Germline trimming cut 10 bases from V and 6 bases from J; bases unmatched to any gene: 12.

Only one count was recorded for this clone. V and J are TRBV15 and TRBJ2-3; 11 bases fit TRBD2. The CDR3 contains 18 residues. CDR1 LNHNV and CDR2 YYDKDF come from the germline V gene (reference sequence). V was pared by 3 bases and J by 4 bases, with 12 bases of the junction left unmatched. The CDR3 coding sequence is TGTGCCACCAGCAGCCCCCGACTAGCGGGATTTGGACCAGATACGCAGTATTTT. Amino acids: CATSSPRLAGFGPDTQYF.

This chain joins TRBV5-1 and TRBJ2-2; 10 bases line up with TRBD1. This CDR3 has 14 residues. Germline CDR1 reads SGHRS; CDR2 reads YFSETQ. Trimming at V came to 7 bases and at J to 7 bases, leaving 7 bases not matched to a gene. For the CDR3, the DNA is TGCGCCAGCCGCGGGACAGGGGACGTCGGGGAGCTGTTTTTT. Translating it yields CASRGTGDVGELFF.

This sequence joins TRBV7-9 and TRBJ1-2; 10 bases map to TRBD1. V lost 4 bases and J lost 1; bases outside the gene matches: 9. CDR3 size: 17 residues. Germline-derived CDR1 and CDR2 are SEHNR and FQNEAQ (reference sequence). CDR3 loop: CASSSAGQGLDNYGYTF. CDR3 nucleotides: TGTGCCAGCAGCTCTGCGGGACAGGGGTTGGATAACTATGGCTACACCTTC.

V and J are TRBV28 and TRBJ1-5; D remains unclear. In germline, CDR1 is MDHEN, CDR2 SYDVKM. V lost 1 base and J 3 bases, leaving 7 bases between the germline ends. CDR3 size: 14 residues. CDR3 nucleotides: TGTGCCAGCAGTTTATTACAGTTCAATCAGCCCCAGCATTTT. Amino acid sequence: CASSLLQFNQPQHF.

This chain links TRBV6-2 or TRBV6-3 with TRBJ2-5; maybe TRBD2 (5 bases). V lost 0 bases and J lost 5, with 19 bases in between. CDR3 length: 17 amino acids. Germline V gives CDR1 MNHEY, CDR2 SVGEGT. In DNA, the CDR3 is TGTGCCAGCAGTTACTCGTCTTGGTACATTGGAGGCGAGACCCAGTACTTC. Protein product: CASSYSSWYIGGETQYF.

This clone was seen only once. This chain connects TRBV18 to TRBJ1-6, with 7 bases identical to TRBD1. Germline assignment: CDR1 KGHSH and CDR2 LQKENI. V shed 6 bases and J 10 bases; nucleotides not matched to a gene: 6. This CDR3 comprises 13 residues. CDR3: CASSRQGSSPLHF. CDR3 sequence (DNA): TGTGCCAGCTCTCGACAGGGTTCATCACCCCTCCACTTT.

V gene TRBV2 combines with J gene TRBJ2-5; TRBD2 matches 13 bases. V was clipped by 6 bases and J by 0 bases; unmatched bases: 10. The CDR3 runs 18 residues. Germline loops: CDR1 SNHLY, CDR2 FYNNEI. The DNA for the CDR3 is TGTGCCAGCAGCGGACTAGCGGGAGATCCCTTGTACCAAGAGACCCAGTACTTC. Protein sequence: CASSGLAGDPLYQETQYF.

This chain joins TRBV5-5 and TRBJ1-1; TRBD1 aligns across 7 bases. V dropped 4 bases and J dropped 1; count of bases not matched to a gene: 4. Germline CDR1 reads SGHKS; CDR2 reads YYEKEE (reference sequence). The CDR3 is 14 amino acids. The CDR3 nucleotides are TGTGCCAGCAGCACGGGACAGCGGAACACTGAAGCTTTCTTT. It is translated as CASSTGQRNTEAFF.

The chain has TRBV6-5 and TRBJ1-5, with 8 bases that match TRBD1. From germline, CDR1 is MNHEY and CDR2 SVGAGI. CDR3 length equals 13 residues. The ends lost 4 bases at V and 4 bases at J; junction bases unmatched: 0. CDR3 in DNA: TGTGCCAGCAGTTGGACAGGGAATCAGCCCCAGCATTTT. It specifies CASSWTGNQPQHF.

CDR3 region: CASNLGLAGVGNEQFF. CDR3 DNA sequence: TGTGCCAGCAACCTGGGACTAGCGGGAGTTGGCAATGAGCAGTTCTTC. This chain links TRBV2 with TRBJ2-1; 14 bases match TRBD2. V gave up 7 bases and J gave up 6 bases; unmatched junction bases: 8. The V gene's germline CDR1 is SNHLY and CDR2 FYNNEI. The CDR3 has 16 amino acids. Full variable domain (remainder filled in from reference TRBV2 and TRBJ2-1): EPEVTQTPSHQVTQMGQEVILRCVPISNHLYFYWYRQILGQKVEFLVSFYNNEISEKSEIFDDQFSVERPDGSNFTLKIRSTKLEDSAMYFCASNLGLAGVGNEQFFGPGTRLTVL.

The V call is TRBV19, the J call TRBJ2-3, with TRBD2 identical over 7 bases. The junction had 8 bases not matched to a gene; V was cut back by 5 bases and J by 3 bases. The germline V gene has CDR1 LNHDA and CDR2 SQIVND (reference sequence). The CDR3 has 15 residues. The CDR3 region is CASSGTSVGTDTQYF. CDR3 sequence (DNA): TGTGCCAGTAGTGGAACTAGCGTGGGGACAGATACGCAGTATTTT.